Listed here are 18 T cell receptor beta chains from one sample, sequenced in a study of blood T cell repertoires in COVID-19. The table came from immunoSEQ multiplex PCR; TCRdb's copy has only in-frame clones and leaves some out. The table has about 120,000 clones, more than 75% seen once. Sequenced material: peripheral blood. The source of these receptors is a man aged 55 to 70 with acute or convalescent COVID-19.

The CDR3 sequence is CASRRTAEAFF. CDR3 sequence (DNA): TGTGCCAGCAGGAGGACAGCTGAAGCTTTCTTT. The chain is built from TRBV6-5 and TRBJ1-1; the D gene is possibly TRBD1 (6 bases). V lost 6 bases, J lost 6 bases, and 8 bases lay in between. Germline V gene data show CDR1 as MNHEY and CDR2 as SVGAGI. This CDR3 has 11 amino acids.

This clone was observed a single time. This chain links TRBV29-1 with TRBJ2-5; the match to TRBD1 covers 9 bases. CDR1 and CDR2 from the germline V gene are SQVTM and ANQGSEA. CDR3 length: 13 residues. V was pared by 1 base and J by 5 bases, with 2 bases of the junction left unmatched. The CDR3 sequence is CSVEGTGVETQYF. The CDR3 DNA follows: TGCAGCGTTGAAGGGACAGGGGTTGAGACCCAGTACTTC.

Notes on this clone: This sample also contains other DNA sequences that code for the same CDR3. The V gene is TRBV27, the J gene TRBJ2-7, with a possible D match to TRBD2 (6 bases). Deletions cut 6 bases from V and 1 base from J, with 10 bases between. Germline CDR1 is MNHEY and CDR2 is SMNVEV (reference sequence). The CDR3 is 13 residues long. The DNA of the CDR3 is TGTGCCAGCAGGGGGCGGGATTCCTACGAGCAGTACTTC. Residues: CASRGRDSYEQYF.

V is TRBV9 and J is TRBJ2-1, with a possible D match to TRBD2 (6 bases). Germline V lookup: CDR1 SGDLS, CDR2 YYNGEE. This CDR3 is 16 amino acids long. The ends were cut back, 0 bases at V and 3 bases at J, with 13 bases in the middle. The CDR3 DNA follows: TGTGCCAGCAGCGTAGGGGATAGCGGAAGCTACAATGAGCAGTTCTTC. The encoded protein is CASSVGDSGSYNEQFF.

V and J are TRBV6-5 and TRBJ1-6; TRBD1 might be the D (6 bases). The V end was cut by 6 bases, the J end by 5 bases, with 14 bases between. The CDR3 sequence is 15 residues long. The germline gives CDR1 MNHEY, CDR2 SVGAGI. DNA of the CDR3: TGTGCCAGCAGACCCCAGGGGACCAATAATTCACCCCTCCACTTT. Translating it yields CASRPQGTNNSPLHF.

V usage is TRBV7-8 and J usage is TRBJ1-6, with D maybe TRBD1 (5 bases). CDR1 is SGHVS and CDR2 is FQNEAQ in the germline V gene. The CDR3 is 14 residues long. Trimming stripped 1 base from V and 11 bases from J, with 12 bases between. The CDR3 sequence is CASSLGQGFAPLHF. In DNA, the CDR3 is TGTGCCAGCAGCTTAGGGCAGGGTTTTGCACCCCTCCACTTT.

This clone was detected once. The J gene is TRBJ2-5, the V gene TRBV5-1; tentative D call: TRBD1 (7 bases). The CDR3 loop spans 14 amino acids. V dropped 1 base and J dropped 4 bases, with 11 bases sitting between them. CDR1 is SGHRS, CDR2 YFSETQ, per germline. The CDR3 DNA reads TGCGCCAGCAGCTTGTCAGGGGGGTTAGAGACCCAGTACTTC. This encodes CASSLSGGLETQYF.

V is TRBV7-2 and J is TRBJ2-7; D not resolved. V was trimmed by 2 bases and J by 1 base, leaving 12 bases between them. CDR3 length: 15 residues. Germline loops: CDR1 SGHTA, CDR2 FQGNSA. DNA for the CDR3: TGTGCCAGCAGCTTACAGTCATTCAGTTCCTACGAGCAGTACTTC. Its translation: CASSLQSFSSYEQYF.

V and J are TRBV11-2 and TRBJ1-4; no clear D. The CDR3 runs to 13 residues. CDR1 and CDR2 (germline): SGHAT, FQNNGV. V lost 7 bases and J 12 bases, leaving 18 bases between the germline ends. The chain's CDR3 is CASTSGPPRELFF. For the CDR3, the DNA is TGTGCCAGCACCTCAGGTCCACCGAGGGAACTGTTTTTT.

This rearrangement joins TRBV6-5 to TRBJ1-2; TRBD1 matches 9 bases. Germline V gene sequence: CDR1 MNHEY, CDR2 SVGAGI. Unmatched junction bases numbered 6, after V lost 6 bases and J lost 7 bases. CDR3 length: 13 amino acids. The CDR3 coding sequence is TGTGCCAGCAGGGGCGGACAGGGGAGTGGCTACACCTTC. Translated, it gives CASRGGQGSGYTF.

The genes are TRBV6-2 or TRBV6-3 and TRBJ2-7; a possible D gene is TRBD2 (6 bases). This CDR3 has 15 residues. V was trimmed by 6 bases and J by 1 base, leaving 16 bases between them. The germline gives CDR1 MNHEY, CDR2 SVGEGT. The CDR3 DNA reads TGTGCCAGCAGCCACCGGGGGTACGGGTCCTACGAGCAGTACTTC. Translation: CASSHRGYGSYEQYF.

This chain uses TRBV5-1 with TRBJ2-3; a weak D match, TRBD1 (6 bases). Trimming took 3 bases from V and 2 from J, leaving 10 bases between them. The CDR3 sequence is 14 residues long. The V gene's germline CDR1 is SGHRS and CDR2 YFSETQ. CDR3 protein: CASSWGQNTDTQYF. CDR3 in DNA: TGCGCCAGCAGCTGGGGACAAAACACAGATACGCAGTATTTT.

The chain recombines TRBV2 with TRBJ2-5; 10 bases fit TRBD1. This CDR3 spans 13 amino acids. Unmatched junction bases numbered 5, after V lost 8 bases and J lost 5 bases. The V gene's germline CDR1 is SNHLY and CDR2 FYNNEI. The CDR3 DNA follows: TGTGCCAGCCTCCGGGACAGGGGTGAGACCCAGTACTTC. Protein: CASLRDRGETQYF.

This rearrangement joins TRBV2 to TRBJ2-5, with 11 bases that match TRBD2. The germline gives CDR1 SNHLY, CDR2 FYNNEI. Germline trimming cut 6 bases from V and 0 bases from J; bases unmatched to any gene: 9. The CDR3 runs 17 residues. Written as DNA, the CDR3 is TGTGCCAGCAGGGAGAGCGGGGGACTAGCGGACCAAGAGACCCAGTACTTC. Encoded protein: CASRESGGLADQETQYF.

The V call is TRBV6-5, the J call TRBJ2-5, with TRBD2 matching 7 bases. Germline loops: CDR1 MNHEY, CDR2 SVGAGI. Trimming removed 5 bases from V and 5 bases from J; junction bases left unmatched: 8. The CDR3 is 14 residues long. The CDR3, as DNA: TGTGCCAGCAGTCCCCCGGGGGGACTGGAGACCCAGTACTTC. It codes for CASSPPGGLETQYF.

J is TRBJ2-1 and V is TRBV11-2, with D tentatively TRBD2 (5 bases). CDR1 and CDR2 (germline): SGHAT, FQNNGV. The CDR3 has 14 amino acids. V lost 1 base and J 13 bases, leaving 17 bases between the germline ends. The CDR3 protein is CASSLGTAGGSQFF. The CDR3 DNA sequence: TGTGCCAGCAGCTTAGGCACAGCAGGAGGATCCCAGTTCTTC.

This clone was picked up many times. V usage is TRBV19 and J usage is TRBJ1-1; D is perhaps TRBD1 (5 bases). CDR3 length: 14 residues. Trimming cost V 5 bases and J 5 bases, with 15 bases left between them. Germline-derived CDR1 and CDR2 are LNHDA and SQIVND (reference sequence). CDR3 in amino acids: CASSFPGGRTEAFF. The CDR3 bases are TGTGCCAGTAGTTTCCCGGGGGGTCGGACTGAAGCTTTCTTT.

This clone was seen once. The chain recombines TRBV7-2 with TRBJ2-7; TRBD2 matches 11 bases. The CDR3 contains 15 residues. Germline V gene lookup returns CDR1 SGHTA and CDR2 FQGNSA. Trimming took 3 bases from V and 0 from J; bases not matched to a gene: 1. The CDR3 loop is CASSFGTSGSYEQYF. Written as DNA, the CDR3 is TGTGCCAGCAGCTTCGGGACTAGCGGCTCCTACGAGCAGTACTTC.